This T cell receptor beta chain is drawn from a study of breast tumors, draining lymph nodes, adjacent tissues. Study-wide points: That most tumor T cells come from lymph nodes remained unproven. Luminal-like breast cancer showed significantly greater tumor-nontumor repertoire similarity than basal-like breast cancer did.

TCRdb re-called the multiplex PCR reads with MiXCR, one entry per CDR3 protein. The sample has approximately 210,000 distinct CDR3 sequences, about 34% seen once. In its sample, this clonotype was seen many times. Its cognate antigen is unknown. Samples came from axillary lymph nodes draining the breast cancer. Sequencing was performed on axillary lymph node tissue. The sequence derives from a female donor with breast cancer. Some clones in this sample may be carry-over from other donors' samples.

The chain's CDR3 is CASSPGVQGDYGYTF. The CDR3 DNA is TGTGCCAGCAGTCCCGGGGTCCAGGGGGACTATGGCTACACCTTC. The chain employs TRBV28 and TRBJ1-2, with 7 bases matching TRBD1. J gave up 3 bases and V 5 bases, and 9 bases lay outside the gene matches. The germline gives CDR1 MDHEN, CDR2 SYDVKM. The CDR3 loop spans 15 amino acids.